The rows below give T cell receptor beta chains drawn from one sample of a study of T cell repertoires in cytomegalovirus infection. In TCRdb, the reads were re-called with MiXCR into one record per CDR3 protein. The sample contains 350,000 to 450,000 distinct CDR3 sequences, about a sixth of which appear only once. Sequencing was carried out using PBMCs. The receptor source for this set is a human donor in good health (CMV status not recorded). Some clones in this sample may be carry-over from other donors' samples. Both conserved end residues are part of each CDR3. D genes are given only for firm matches. A row's size may be missing; if present it is once, few, many or a size class.

CDR3 DNA,CDR3 protein,D gene,V gene,clone size,J gene
TGTGCCAGTTCGCGGTCCGGGACAGGGGGCCAAGAAGCTTTCTTT,CASSRSGTGGQEAFF,TRBD1,TRBV12-3/TRBV12-4,many,TRBJ1-1
TGTGCCAGTAGTTGGTCTGGGACCAACGTCCTGACTTTC,CASSWSGTNVLTF,.,TRBV19,.,TRBJ2-6
TGTGCCAGCAGTTCTGCATTAGCAGATACGCAGTATTTT,CASSSALADTQYF,.,TRBV7-7,.,TRBJ2-3
TGCAGCGTTGACGAGGGTACAGATACGCAGTATTTT,CSVDEGTDTQYF,.,TRBV29-1,.,TRBJ2-3
TGTGCCAGCACCGACCTGGGCAGGTACACTGAAGCTTTCTTT,CASTDLGRYTEAFF,.,TRBV7-9,few,TRBJ1-1
TGTGCCAGCAGCTTAGACAGGTCGAACTATGGCTACACCTTC,CASSLDRSNYGYTF,.,TRBV5-4,few,TRBJ1-2
TGCAGTGCTAGCAGGGGACTGAACACTGAAGCTTTCTTT,CSASRGLNTEAFF,.,TRBV20-1,.,TRBJ1-1
TGTGCCAGCAGCTTAATGGGACAGGGTTCCCGCGAGCAGTACTTC,CASSLMGQGSREQYF,TRBD1,TRBV7-9,many,TRBJ2-7
TGTGCCAGCAGCTCGGGACAGAGCATGCGCTATGGCTACACCTTC,CASSSGQSMRYGYTF,TRBD1,TRBV7-2,many,TRBJ1-2
TGTGCCAGCAGCCCTCTTATCACTGAAGCTTTCTTT,CASSPLITEAFF,.,TRBV7-2,many,TRBJ1-1
TGTGCCAGCAGCCCAAGGACTAGCGGTAGCACAGATACGCAGTATTTT,CASSPRTSGSTDTQYF,TRBD2,TRBV7-8,.,TRBJ2-3
TGTGCCACCAGTGATTTGAAGACTCCCGGGGAGCTGTTTTTT,CATSDLKTPGELFF,.,TRBV24-1,.,TRBJ2-2
TGTGCCAGCAGTCAGGCACGCGGTGAAAAACTGTTTTTT,CASSQARGEKLFF,.,TRBV12-3/TRBV12-4,.,TRBJ1-4
TGTGCCAGCAGAACATCTTCGGGCGGCGAAGATACGCAGTATTTT,CASRTSSGGEDTQYF,.,TRBV2,.,TRBJ2-3
TGTGCCAGCAGCTCTTTGCAGGGGAGCTCCTACAATGAGCAGTTCTTC,CASSSLQGSSYNEQFF,.,TRBV11-2,many,TRBJ2-1
TGTGCCAGCAGTGAAGCGCGGTATTCTGGGGCCAACGTCCTGACTTTC,CASSEARYSGANVLTF,.,TRBV2,.,TRBJ2-6
TGTGCCTGGAGTGACGACTATGGCTACACCTTC,CAWSDDYGYTF,.,TRBV30,.,TRBJ1-2
TGTGCCGCCGGGACTAGCGGGACAGATACGCAGTATTTT,CAAGTSGTDTQYF,TRBD2,TRBV19,.,TRBJ2-3
TGTGCCAGCAGCTTAGGGGGGGGTTGGGCTAATGAAAAACTGTTTTTT,CASSLGGGWANEKLFF,.,TRBV7-2,many,TRBJ1-4
TGTGCCAGCAGCTCGACAGGGACCGGGGAGCTGTTTTTT,CASSSTGTGELFF,TRBD1,TRBV7-2,many,TRBJ2-2
TGTGCCAGCAGAAATCAAGGACAGGGGCGAAATTCACCCCTCCACTTT,CASRNQGQGRNSPLHF,TRBD1,TRBV5-4,few,TRBJ1-6
TGTGCCAGCAGTTACGCGGGAGTTGGGACTGAAGCTTTCTTT,CASSYAGVGTEAFF,.,TRBV6-5,.,TRBJ1-1
TGTGCCAGCAGGGTCGAAAAACTGTTTTTT,CASRVEKLFF,.,TRBV2,few,TRBJ1-4
TGTGCCAGCAGTGATCGAACAGGGGGCGCGTACAATGAGCAGTTCTTC,CASSDRTGGAYNEQFF,TRBD1,TRBV25-1,many,TRBJ2-1
TGTGCCAGCAGCGCCTCAGGCCGGTATGGCTACACCTTC,CASSASGRYGYTF,.,TRBV12-3/TRBV12-4,many,TRBJ1-2
TGTGCCAGCCTATCAGGGGGGGAGTCCTACGAGCAGTACTTC,CASLSGGESYEQYF,.,TRBV6-1,many,TRBJ2-7
TGTGCCAGCAGCTTAGGGGTTACCAATCAGCCCCAGCATTTT,CASSLGVTNQPQHF,.,TRBV7-2,.,TRBJ1-5
TGTGCCAGCAGCCCCTGCGCCTCTCGTCCAGATACGCAGTATTTT,CASSPCASRPDTQYF,.,TRBV7-2,.,TRBJ2-3
TGTGCCAGCAACCGGGGGGGAATCACAGATACGCAGTATTTT,CASNRGGITDTQYF,TRBD2,TRBV7-2,many,TRBJ2-3
TGCAGTGCTAACATTCGGGGCGGGAGTAGGGTAGGAGAGACCCAGTACTTC,CSANIRGGSRVGETQYF,TRBD2,TRBV20-1,few,TRBJ2-5
TGCGCCAGCAGCGATGGAACGGGACAGGGCCCAACCTACGAGCAGTACTTC,CASSDGTGQGPTYEQYF,TRBD1,TRBV4-1,few,TRBJ2-7
TGTGCCAGCTCACCAGGGGGCAGGGAGGCGTACAATGAGCAGTTCTTC,CASSPGGREAYNEQFF,.,TRBV18,few,TRBJ2-1
TGTGCCAGCAGCTTTGCCAACTACGAGCAGTACTTC,CASSFANYEQYF,.,TRBV7-9,many,TRBJ2-7